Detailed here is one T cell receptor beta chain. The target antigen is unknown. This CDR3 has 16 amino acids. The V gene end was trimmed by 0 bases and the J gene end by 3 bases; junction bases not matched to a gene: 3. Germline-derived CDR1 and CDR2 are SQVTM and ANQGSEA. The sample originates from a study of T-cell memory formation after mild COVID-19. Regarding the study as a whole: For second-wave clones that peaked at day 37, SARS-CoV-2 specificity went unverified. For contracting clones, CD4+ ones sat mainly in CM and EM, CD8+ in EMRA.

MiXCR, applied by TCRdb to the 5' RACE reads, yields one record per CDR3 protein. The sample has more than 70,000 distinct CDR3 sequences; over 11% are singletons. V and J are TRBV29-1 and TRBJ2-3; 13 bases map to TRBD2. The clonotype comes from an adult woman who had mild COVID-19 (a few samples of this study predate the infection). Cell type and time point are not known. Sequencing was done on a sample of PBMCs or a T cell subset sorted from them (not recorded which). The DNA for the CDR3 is TGCAGCGTTGAAGACGGGACTAGCGGGATTACAGATACGCAGTATTTT. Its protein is CSVEDGTSGITDTQYF.